These 8 T cell receptor beta chains originate from one sample sequenced in a study of blood T cell repertoires in COVID-19. Method: immunoSEQ multiplex PCR; TCRdb's copy keeps in-frame clones and lacks some. The table has over 150,000 clones, roughly 84% seen once. Sequenced material: peripheral blood. The receptors come from a man aged 18 to 29 with active or convalescent COVID-19.

This chain links TRBV27 with TRBJ1-6; 9 bases fit TRBD1. CDR3 length equals 17 residues. V dropped 6 bases and J dropped 10; count of bases not matched to a gene: 16. Per the germline V gene, CDR1 is MNHEY and CDR2 is SMNVEV (reference sequence). In DNA, the CDR3 is TGTGCCAGCAGAACCCATTGGGGACAGGGAACTGGGTCACCCCTCCACTTT. Encoded protein: CASRTHWGQGTGSPLHF.

The CDR3 sequence: CASTSHWTGGAFAGAFF. CDR3 nucleotides: TGTGCCAGCACCTCTCATTGGACAGGGGGCGCGTTCGCGGGTGCTTTCTTT. V gene TRBV27 combines with J gene TRBJ1-1; 11 bases match TRBD1. CDR1 MNHEY and CDR2 SMNVEV come from the germline V gene (reference sequence). The trim removed 7 bases at V and 11 bases at J, leaving 21 bases unmatched. This CDR3 region has 17 residues.

On this clone itself: Additional DNA sequences in this sample encode the identical CDR3. The chain couples TRBV7-8 to TRBJ1-5, with 10 bases aligning to TRBD1. Germline V gene sequence: CDR1 SGHVS, CDR2 FQNEAQ. The CDR3 totals 15 residues. Trimming took 1 base from V and 4 from J; bases not matched to a gene: 1. CDR3 loop: CASSLGTGGNQPQHF. In DNA form, the CDR3 reads TGTGCCAGCAGCTTAGGGACAGGGGGAAATCAGCCCCAGCATTTT.

The rearrangement uses TRBV11-2 and TRBJ1-3, with D uncertain. This CDR3 contains 17 residues. V was pared by 2 bases and J by 1 base, with 15 bases between. Germline V CDR1 and CDR2: SGHAT, FQNNGV. The CDR3 loop reads CASSLRGAAPSGNTIYF. CDR3 DNA sequence: TGTGCCAGCAGCTTACGCGGTGCAGCGCCTTCTGGAAACACCATATATTTT.

This sequence joins TRBV7-9 and TRBJ1-4, with D uncertain. CDR1 and CDR2 from the germline V gene are SEHNR and FQNEAQ (reference sequence). The CDR3 spans 17 residues. Trimming took off 5 bases at V and 7 bases at J, with 23 bases between the two ends. The CDR3 DNA follows: TGTGCCAGCAGCGCCCTCACCTCAGGTGGCCTGGGTGAAAAACTGTTTTTT. This sequence encodes CASSALTSGGLGEKLFF. Together with reference TRBV7-9 and TRBJ1-4, the CDR3 gives the full variable domain: DTGVSQNPRHKITKRGQNVTFRCDPISEHNRLYWYRQTLGQGPEFLTYFQNEAQLEKSRLLSDRFSAERPKGSFSTLEIQRTEQGDSAMYLCASSALTSGGLGEKLFFGSGTQLSVL.

The chain joins TRBV7-8 to TRBJ1-5, with a possible D match to TRBD1 (5 bases). Deletions cut 0 bases from V and 2 bases from J, with 5 bases between. This CDR3 is 14 amino acids long. Germline loops: CDR1 SGHVS, CDR2 FQNEAQ. Here the CDR3 DNA reads TGTGCCAGCAGCTTAGCAGGGGGCAATCAGCCCCAGCATTTT. Amino acid sequence: CASSLAGGNQPQHF.

The V call is TRBV30, the J call TRBJ2-3, with TRBD2 matching over 12 bases. Germline-derived CDR1 and CDR2 are GTSNPN and SVGIG (reference sequence). This CDR3 contains 16 residues. V shed 0 bases, J shed 5 bases, and the junction held 6 bases outside the gene matches. The CDR3: CAWSVGLAGGGDTQYF. CDR3 bases: TGTGCCTGGAGTGTAGGGCTAGCGGGAGGGGGAGATACGCAGTATTTT.

The chain uses TRBV6-5 and TRBJ2-7; TRBD2 matches at 8 bases. The trim removed 4 bases at V and 1 base at J, leaving 3 bases unmatched. The V gene's germline CDR1 is MNHEY and CDR2 SVGAGI. The CDR3 consists of 14 residues. Here the CDR3 DNA reads TGTGCCAGCAGTTCAAGCGGGAGATCCTACGAGCAGTACTTC. Translated, it gives CASSSSGRSYEQYF.